The 20 T cell receptor beta chains presented below share a single source sample, sequenced in a study of blood T cell repertoires in COVID-19. Some clones are missing from TCRdb's copy, which holds only in-frame ones; the method was immunoSEQ multiplex PCR. The table shows about 240,000 clones, with around 85% occurring only once. The sequencing input was peripheral blood. Source of these receptors: a woman in her sixties or seventies with active or convalescent COVID-19.

Details on this clone: Other DNA sequences from this sample encode an identical CDR3 as well. The chain couples TRBV6-1 to TRBJ1-5; the D gene is possibly TRBD1 (6 bases). Germline assignment: CDR1 MNHNS and CDR2 SASEGT. This CDR3 is 14 amino acids long. V was shortened by 2 bases and J by 2 bases, with 7 bases between the two germline ends. The CDR3 is CASSENRGNQPQHF. The CDR3 bases are TGTGCCAGCAGTGAAAACAGGGGCAATCAGCCCCAGCATTTT.

This clone appeared a few times. The chain links TRBV29-1 to TRBJ2-7, with D possibly being TRBD1 (6 bases). Looked up from germline, CDR1 is SQVTM and CDR2 is ANQGSEA. V was pared by 3 bases and J by 5 bases, with 14 bases between. The CDR3 runs to 13 residues. The DNA of the CDR3 is TGCAGCGTTGATCCCCGGACAGCTAACGAGCAGTACGTC. It yields the protein CSVDPRTANEQYV.

The genes are TRBV29-1 and TRBJ1-1, with D unclear. V lost 7 bases and J 0 bases, leaving 9 bases between the germline ends. The CDR3 consists of 12 residues. Germline CDR1 is SQVTM and CDR2 is ANQGSEA. The CDR3 coding sequence is TGCAGCGCCTTAGAGCTGAACACTGAAGCTTTCTTT. The encoded protein is CSALELNTEAFF.

DNA of the CDR3: TGTGCCAGCAGCCGCGGGACTCTCGACGCGAGTACGCAGTATTTT. It is translated as CASSRGTLDASTQYF. V usage is TRBV3-1 (or the pseudogene TRBV3-2) and J usage is TRBJ2-3; D perhaps matches TRBD2 (6 bases). V shed 4 bases and J shed 8 bases, with 19 bases lying between them. The germline gives CDR1 LGHDT, CDR2 YNNKEL (reference sequence). This CDR3 has 15 amino acids.

V usage is TRBV19 and J usage is TRBJ2-1; TRBD2 is a possible D gene (7 bases). Per germline, CDR1 LNHDA and CDR2 SQIVND (reference sequence). Trimming pared 7 bases from V and 6 bases from J, leaving 13 bases between. The length of the CDR3 is 13 residues. The DNA of the CDR3 is TGTGCCAGTAACGGGGGGCCACTCAATGAGCAGTTCTTC. Translated: CASNGGPLNEQFF.

In its sample, this clone was seen once. This chain links TRBV4-1 with TRBJ2-7; TRBD2 aligns across 12 bases. The CDR3 length is 15 residues. Germline V gives CDR1 MGHRA, CDR2 YSYEKL. Trimming took 3 bases from V and 5 from J; bases not matched to a gene: 5. CDR3 bases: TGCGCCAGCAGCCAGGCTAGCGGGAGGGTCGACGAGCAGTACTTC. This encodes CASSQASGRVDEQYF.

The rearrangement uses TRBV7-2 and TRBJ1-1; D might be TRBD1 (6 bases). Germline V lookup: CDR1 SGHTA, CDR2 FQGNSA. V was pared by 1 base and J by 1 base, with 13 bases between. The CDR3 is made up of 16 amino acids. CDR3 protein: CASSLVVGAWNTEAFF. In nucleotides, the CDR3 is TGTGCCAGCAGCTTAGTGGTGGGGGCGTGGAACACTGAAGCTTTCTTT.

This clone came up a few times. J is TRBJ1-1 and V is TRBV6-6; D is perhaps TRBD1 (6 bases). V lost 4 bases, J lost 4 bases, and 19 bases lay in between. Germline CDR1 is MNHNY and CDR2 is SVGAGI (reference sequence). The CDR3 consists of 16 residues. The chain's CDR3 is CASSSNHGGGSTEAFF. For the CDR3, the DNA is TGTGCCAGCAGTTCCAACCACGGGGGCGGGAGCACTGAAGCTTTCTTT.

The CDR3 region is CSVAEGQVYGYTF. Written as DNA, the CDR3 is TGCAGCGTTGCCGAGGGACAGGTCTATGGCTACACCTTC. The chain uses TRBV29-1 and TRBJ1-2, with 8 bases fitting TRBD1. The germline gives CDR1 SQVTM, CDR2 ANQGSEA. The ends lost 4 bases at V and 4 bases at J; junction bases unmatched: 5. The CDR3 length is 13 residues.

V is TRBV9 and J is TRBJ1-3; weak D call: TRBD1 (5 bases). The V end lost 4 bases, the J end lost 0 bases, and 20 bases lay between the germline ends. Germline CDR1 SGDLS, CDR2 YYNGEE. The CDR3 extends over 18 amino acids. The CDR3 coding sequence is TGTGCCAGCAGCCCCCGACCCGGGGGACCCCACTCTGGAAACACCATATATTTT. Its translation: CASSPRPGGPHSGNTIYF.

The V call is TRBV6-6, the J call TRBJ1-2; 9 bases are shared with TRBD1. The CDR3 length is 15 residues. Per the germline V gene, CDR1 is MNHNY and CDR2 is SVGAGI (reference sequence). The V and J ends lost 1 base and 7 bases, in that order; junction bases with no gene match: 7. CDR3 nucleotide sequence: TGTGCCAGCAGTTACTTACAGGGGGCCGGGGGTGGCTACACCTTC. Residues: CASSYLQGAGGGYTF.

In this sample, this clone turned up a few times. This chain links TRBV11-3 with TRBJ1-1, with unresolved D. Germline CDR1 is SGHNT and CDR2 is YENEEA. The CDR3 contains 15 residues. The V end was cut by 5 bases, the J end by 1 base, with 14 bases between. The CDR3 here is CASSPRRGGNTEAFF. The CDR3, as DNA: TGTGCCAGCAGCCCGAGACGGGGAGGGAACACTGAAGCTTTCTTT.

The rearrangement uses TRBV20-1 and TRBJ2-7, with no clear D. V dropped 2 bases and J dropped 0 bases, with 2 bases sitting between them. The CDR3 runs 11 residues. Germline V lookup: CDR1 DFQATT, CDR2 SNEGSKA (reference sequence). The CDR3 bases are TGCAGTGCTAGACGCTCCTACGAGCAGTACGTC. Protein: CSARRSYEQYV.

This CDR3 is CASGIRGRLYEQYF. DNA of the CDR3: TGTGCCAGTGGGATCAGGGGGCGGCTGTACGAGCAGTACTTC. V gene TRBV6-5 combines with J gene TRBJ2-7, with 8 positions matching TRBD1. The CDR3 runs to 14 residues. Germline V gene data show CDR1 as MNHEY and CDR2 as SVGAGI. The V gene end was trimmed by 9 bases and the J gene end by 4 bases; junction bases not matched to a gene: 11.

This chain links TRBV3-1 (or the pseudogene TRBV3-2) with TRBJ1-4; D unclear. Germline CDR1 LGHDT, CDR2 YNNKEL (reference sequence). The CDR3 is made up of 16 amino acids. V was shortened by 1 base and J by 0 bases, with 9 bases between the two germline ends. Written as DNA, the CDR3 is TGTGCCAGCAGCCAAGGGAGTATCTCAACTAATGAAAAACTGTTTTTT. The encoded protein is CASSQGSISTNEKLFF.

The chain joins TRBV6-5 to TRBJ1-2, with no clear D. The V gene lost 6 bases and the J gene lost 0 bases, with 8 bases spanning the gap. The CDR3 covers 13 residues. Germline V gives CDR1 MNHEY, CDR2 SVGAGI. In nucleotides, the CDR3 is TGTGCCAGCAGCAAGACACCTAACTATGGCTACACCTTC. Translating gives CASSKTPNYGYTF.

This chain uses TRBV6-4 with TRBJ1-1; no clear D gene. With 6 bases removed from V and 4 bases from J, the gap between germline ends came to 12 bases. The V gene's germline CDR1 is MRHNA and CDR2 SNTAGT. There are 13 residues in the CDR3. The CDR3 coding sequence is TGTGCCAGCAGCTTACTCGGAGGCACTGAAGCTTTCTTT. Amino acids: CASSLLGGTEAFF.

This sequence joins TRBV2 and TRBJ1-2, with 7 bases aligning to TRBD1. V lost 9 bases to trimming and J lost 4 bases; unmatched junction nucleotides: 11. CDR3 length: 14 residues. Germline CDR1 SNHLY, CDR2 FYNNEI. CDR3 nucleotide sequence: TGTGCCAGTGGGAGAGGGGGCATGGGCTATGGCTACACCTTC. It translates to CASGRGGMGYGYTF.

This clone was counted a single time. CDR3: CASSLNSYGYTF. As DNA, the CDR3 is TGTGCCAGCAGCTTGAACAGCTATGGCTACACCTTC. The chain recombines TRBV5-6 with TRBJ1-2, with unresolved D. Germline CDR1 is SGHDT and CDR2 is YYEEEE. Trimming cost V 1 base and J 4 bases, with 5 bases left between them. There are 12 residues in the CDR3. The variable domain in full, completed from reference TRBV5-6 and TRBJ1-2, reads DAGVTQSPTHLIKTRGQQVTLRCSPKSGHDTVSWYQQALGQGPQFIFQYYEEEERQRGNFPDRFSGHQFPNYSSELNVNALLLGDSALYLCASSLNSYGYTFGSGTRLTVV.

The chain employs TRBV2 and TRBJ1-5, with D possibly being TRBD1 (5 bases). V was trimmed by 6 bases and J by 4 bases, leaving 10 bases between them. Looked up from germline, CDR1 is SNHLY and CDR2 is FYNNEI. The CDR3 loop spans 13 amino acids. The CDR3 sequence is CASSQGPNQPQHF. DNA of the CDR3: TGTGCCAGCAGCCAGGGCCCAAATCAGCCCCAGCATTTT.